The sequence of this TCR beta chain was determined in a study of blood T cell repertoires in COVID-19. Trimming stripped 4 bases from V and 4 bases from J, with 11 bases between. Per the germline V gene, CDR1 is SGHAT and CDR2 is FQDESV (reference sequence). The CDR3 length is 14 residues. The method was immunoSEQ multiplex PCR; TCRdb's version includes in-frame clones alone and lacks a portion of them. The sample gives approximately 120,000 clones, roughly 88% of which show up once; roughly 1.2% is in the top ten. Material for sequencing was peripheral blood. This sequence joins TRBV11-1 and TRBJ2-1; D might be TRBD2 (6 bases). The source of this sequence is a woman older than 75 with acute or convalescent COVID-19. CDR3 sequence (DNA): TGTGCCAGCAGCTGGGCTAGCGAGTACAATGAGCAGTTCTTC. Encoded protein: CASSWASEYNEQFF.